Listed here are 30 T cell receptor beta chains from one sample, sequenced in a study of radiotherapy plus CTLA-4 blockade in lung cancer. The repertoire was sequenced with immunoSEQ multiplex PCR; TCRdb's copy has only in-frame clones and lacks some. The sample has nearly 110,000 clones, roughly 84% seen once; the top ten hold approximately 2.5%. The material was peripheral blood, obtained from a patient treated with radiotherapy plus ipilimumab. The receptor source for this set is a human donor with non-small cell lung cancer that progressed on radiotherapy plus ipilimumab. Some clones in this sample may be carry-over from other donors' samples.

The chain employs TRBV28 and TRBJ1-2; 9 bases align to TRBD1. The junction had 11 bases not matched to a gene; V was cut back by 8 bases and J by 7 bases. CDR1 and CDR2 (germline): MDHEN, SYDVKM. CDR3 length equals 14 residues. The CDR3 loop reads CASGTGGRRFGYTF. DNA for the CDR3: TGTGCCAGCGGCACAGGGGGCCGCCGATTTGGCTACACCTTC.

V usage is TRBV4-2 and J usage is TRBJ1-2; 8 bases fit TRBD1. The J segment lost 8 bases and the V segment lost 3 bases, leaving 8 bases of the junction unmatched. The germline CDR1 and CDR2 sequences are LGHNA and YNFKEQ. The CDR3 spans 14 residues. The CDR3 nucleotides read TGTGCCAGCAGCCAGGGGACAGGCCCTGGCGGCTACACCTTC. Translated, it gives CASSQGTGPGGYTF.

The chain carries TRBV5-1 and TRBJ2-5; possibly TRBD1 or TRBD2 for D (5 bases each). This CDR3 region has 13 residues. Germline assignment: CDR1 SGHRS and CDR2 YFSETQ. V was cut by 0 bases and J by 4 bases, with 7 bases left in between. The CDR3 region is CASSLGGGETQYF. CDR3 in DNA: TGCGCCAGCAGCTTGGGTGGGGGAGAGACCCAGTACTTC.

V usage is TRBV18 and J usage is TRBJ2-1, with D uncertain. Looked up from germline, CDR1 is KGHSH and CDR2 is LQKENI. The CDR3 spans 12 residues. Trimming took 3 bases from V and 3 from J, leaving 3 bases between them. The CDR3, as DNA: TGTGCCAGCTCACCTCTCTACAATGAGCAGTTCTTC. This gives the protein CASSPLYNEQFF.

The chain joins TRBV18 to TRBJ1-1, with D maybe TRBD1 (5 bases). In germline, CDR1 is KGHSH, CDR2 LQKENI. The V and J ends lost 3 bases and 1 base respectively, with 12 bases between them. The CDR3 totals 15 residues. The CDR3 spells CASSPTQQANTEAFF. CDR3 nucleotide sequence: TGTGCCAGCTCACCGACGCAACAGGCGAACACTGAAGCTTTCTTT.

The V call is TRBV7-8, the J call TRBJ1-1, with D maybe TRBD1 (5 bases). Germline values: CDR1 SGHVS, CDR2 FQNEAQ. Trimming removed 5 bases from V and 0 bases from J, with 13 bases in between. The CDR3 is 15 amino acids. The CDR3 DNA reads TGTGCCAGCAGCCCCATGGGGGGTATGAACACTGAAGCTTTCTTT. Its protein is CASSPMGGMNTEAFF.

J is TRBJ2-7 and V is TRBV5-4, with 9 bases that match TRBD1. The V segment lost 2 bases and the J segment 3 bases; nucleotides outside the gene matches: 9. The germline CDR1 and CDR2 sequences are SGHNT and YYREEE (reference sequence). The CDR3 has 16 residues. As DNA, the CDR3 is TGTGCCAGCAGCTTTGCCCCGGGACAGGGAAACTACGAGCAGTACTTC. It codes for CASSFAPGQGNYEQYF.

This clone turned up a few times. The chain links TRBV29-1 to TRBJ1-1; D possibly corresponds to TRBD1 (5 bases). With 0 bases removed from V and 10 bases from J, the gap between germline ends came to 12 bases. The CDR3 loop spans 12 amino acids. Germline CDR1 SQVTM, CDR2 ANQGSEA. Written as DNA, the CDR3 is TGCAGCGTTGAAGATCTCAGGGATGGAGCTTTCTTT. Amino acids: CSVEDLRDGAFF.

The CDR3 reads CASSLGRNEQFF. CDR3 DNA sequence: TGTGCCAGCAGCTTGGGACGGAATGAGCAGTTCTTC. The chain employs TRBV11-3 and TRBJ2-1; D is perhaps TRBD1 or TRBD2 (5 bases each). The germline V gene has CDR1 SGHNT and CDR2 YENEEA. The V end was cut by 3 bases, the J end by 7 bases, with 7 bases between. This CDR3 comprises 12 residues.

CDR3 residues: CASSSTGGFINEQFF. The CDR3 DNA follows: TGTGCCAGCAGTTCGACAGGGGGCTTTATCAATGAGCAGTTCTTC. The chain has TRBV11-1 and TRBJ2-1; 10 bases map to TRBD1. The CDR3 extends over 15 amino acids. With V trimmed by 6 bases and J by 6 bases, 8 bases remained unmatched. The germline V gene has CDR1 SGHAT and CDR2 FQDESV (reference sequence).

The chain carries TRBV23-1 and TRBJ1-5; maybe TRBD1 (5 bases). TRBV23-1 is treated as an ORF (open reading frame) with a function not yet certain. V was cut by 2 bases and J by 5 bases, with 10 bases left in between. The CDR3 length is 14 residues. The CDR3 here is CASSQRQSYQPQHF. The CDR3 DNA reads TGCGCCAGCAGTCAAAGACAGTCCTATCAGCCCCAGCATTTT.

This chain links TRBV15 with TRBJ2-3; 12 nucleotides line up with TRBD2. CDR3 length: 16 amino acids. Per the germline V gene, CDR1 is LNHNV and CDR2 is YYDKDF (reference sequence). V shed 5 bases and J 4 bases; nucleotides not matched to a gene: 7. Written as DNA, the CDR3 is TGTGCCACCAGCCGAATACTAGCGGGGGGTTCAGATACGCAGTATTTT. Amino acid sequence: CATSRILAGGSDTQYF.

The V and J genes are TRBV27 and TRBJ2-7, with D maybe TRBD2 (5 bases). CDR1 and CDR2 (germline): MNHEY, SMNVEV (reference sequence). The ends were cut back, 0 bases at V and 3 bases at J, with 6 bases in the middle. The CDR3 extends over 13 amino acids. In nucleotides, the CDR3 is TGTGCCAGCAGTTTATCGGAGGACTACGAGCAGTACTTC. The encoded protein is CASSLSEDYEQYF.

The rearrangement joins TRBV5-1 to TRBJ2-5; 11 bases map to TRBD2. Germline CDR1 reads SGHRS; CDR2 reads YFSETQ. The V segment lost 3 bases and the J segment 5 bases; nucleotides outside the gene matches: 6. The CDR3 extends over 15 amino acids. The DNA for the CDR3 is TGCGCCAGCAGCTGGGGGACTAGCGGCTGGGAGACCCAGTACTTC. Its translation: CASSWGTSGWETQYF. The full variable domain, completed using reference TRBV5-1 and TRBJ2-5, is KAGVTQTPRYLIKTRGQQVTLSCSPISGHRSVSWYQQTPGQGLQFLFEYFSETQRNKGNFPGRFSGRQFSNSRSEMNVSTLELGDSALYLCASSWGTSGWETQYFGPGTRLLVL.

This clone was seen only a few times. V gene TRBV5-1 combines with J gene TRBJ2-5; D perhaps matches TRBD2 (7 bases). V lost 3 bases, J lost 5 bases, and 11 bases lay in between. Looked up from germline, CDR1 is SGHRS and CDR2 is YFSETQ. The CDR3 is 13 residues long. The DNA for the CDR3 is TGCGCCAGCAGCTCCCCGGGGGGCGAGACCCAGTACTTC. Encoded protein: CASSSPGGETQYF.

CDR3 sequence: CASSPRTGRHEQFF. CDR3 nucleotide sequence: TGTGCCAGCAGCCCACGAACGGGTAGGCATGAGCAGTTCTTC. The chain has TRBV7-2 and TRBJ2-1; D gene unclear. The V gene's germline CDR1 is SGHTA and CDR2 FQGNSA. Trimming left V 5 bases short and J 8 bases short, with 16 bases between. This CDR3 has 14 residues.

This chain uses TRBV29-1 with TRBJ1-1, with a possible D match to TRBD1 (5 bases). V dropped 4 bases and J dropped 0 bases, with 9 bases sitting between them. Per the germline V gene, CDR1 is SQVTM and CDR2 is ANQGSEA. The CDR3 has 13 residues. In DNA form, the CDR3 reads TGCAGCGTTGGGTGGACAATGAACACTGAAGCTTTCTTT. Its translation is CSVGWTMNTEAFF.

The V and J genes are TRBV7-2 and TRBJ2-6, with D tentatively TRBD2 (5 bases). The V end lost 5 bases, the J end lost 2 bases, and 10 bases lay between the germline ends. Per the germline V gene, CDR1 is SGHTA and CDR2 is FQGNSA. CDR3 length equals 15 residues. The CDR3 spells CASSPSGTGANVLTF. The CDR3 DNA reads TGTGCCAGCAGCCCGTCGGGGACTGGGGCCAACGTCCTGACTTTC.

The genes are TRBV28 and TRBJ2-7, with D perhaps TRBD1 (6 bases). Trimming took 3 bases from V and 1 from J, leaving 13 bases between them. Per germline, CDR1 MDHEN and CDR2 SYDVKM. This CDR3 spans 15 amino acids. The CDR3 DNA reads TGTGCCAGCAGTTTCTTGTGGGACACTTCCTACGAGCAGTACTTC. Encoded protein: CASSFLWDTSYEQYF. Looking up the rest from reference TRBV28 and TRBJ2-7 gives the full variable domain: DVKVTQSSRYLVKRTGEKVFLECVQDMDHENMFWYRQDPGLGLRLIYFSYDVKMKEKGDIPEGYSVSREKKERFSLILESASTNQTSMYLCASSFLWDTSYEQYFGPGTRLTVT.

V and J are TRBV5-4 and TRBJ2-1, with 7 bases lining up with TRBD2. Germline trimming cut 4 bases from V and 2 bases from J; bases unmatched to any gene: 6. There are 15 residues in the CDR3. Germline CDR1 and CDR2: SGHNT and YYREEE (reference sequence). The CDR3 here is CASSLGGSTYNEQFF. In nucleotides, the CDR3 is TGTGCCAGCAGCCTGGGGGGGAGCACCTACAATGAGCAGTTCTTC.

V is TRBV7-2 and J is TRBJ2-3; D call uncertain. CDR1 and CDR2 (germline): SGHTA, FQGNSA. Trimming removed 8 bases at V and 4 bases at J, with 16 bases between. The CDR3 totals 14 residues. Here the CDR3 reads CASQPPSLADTQYF. The CDR3 DNA is TGTGCCAGCCAACCCCCTAGTCTGGCAGATACGCAGTATTTT.

The chain recombines TRBV6-6 with TRBJ2-7; D tentatively reads TRBD1 or TRBD2 (6 bases each). The CDR3 sequence is 15 residues long. The V end lost 2 bases, the J end lost 3 bases, and 14 bases lay between the germline ends. Germline V CDR1 and CDR2: MNHNY, SVGAGI (reference sequence). CDR3 bases: TGTGCCAGCAGTTACGGGGGCGGGGTATACTACGAGCAGTACTTC. It specifies CASSYGGGVYYEQYF.

This rearrangement joins TRBV5-8 to TRBJ2-5; D gene unclear. The germline CDR1 and CDR2 sequences are SGHTS and YDEGEE. Between the trimmed V and J ends, which lost 4 bases and 5 bases, there was a span of 6 bases. The CDR3 has 11 residues. CDR3 loop: CASSMAETQYF. CDR3 coding DNA: TGTGCCAGCAGCATGGCCGAGACCCAGTACTTC.

The chain combines TRBV25-1 with TRBJ2-5, with 8 nucleotides matching TRBD1. After removal of 3 bases from V and 2 bases from J, the junction contained 2 bases not matched to a gene. This CDR3 region has 14 residues. Germline V gene lookup returns CDR1 MGHDK and CDR2 SYGVNS. CDR3 in amino acids: CASSDQGAQETQYF. The CDR3 coding sequence is TGTGCCAGCAGTGACCAGGGGGCGCAAGAGACCCAGTACTTC.

The chain has TRBV5-6 and TRBJ2-7, with no clear D. Deletions cut 3 bases from V and 1 base from J, with 14 bases between. The length of the CDR3 is 15 residues. From germline, CDR1 is SGHDT and CDR2 YYEEEE. CDR3: CASSSPYRLSYEQYF. DNA of the CDR3: TGTGCCAGCAGCTCTCCCTACCGATTATCCTACGAGCAGTACTTC.

This clone has only one observation. The V and J genes are TRBV7-9 and TRBJ1-3; D call uncertain. This CDR3 has 16 residues. CDR1 is SEHNR and CDR2 is FQNEAQ in the germline V gene (reference sequence). Trimming took 7 bases from V and 0 from J, leaving 16 bases between them. Here the CDR3 DNA reads TGTGCCAGCACCAGGACTGGGAAGAGCTCTGGAAACACCATATATTTT. As protein: CASTRTGKSSGNTIYF.

This clone occurred once. The chain recombines TRBV29-1 with TRBJ2-6; D may be TRBD1 (6 bases). CDR1 is SQVTM, CDR2 ANQGSEA, per germline. CDR3 size: 16 residues. V was pared by 4 bases and J by 2 bases, with 15 bases between. CDR3 sequence reads: CSVAKLQGPGANVLTF. As DNA, the CDR3 is TGCAGCGTTGCAAAGCTACAGGGACCTGGGGCCAACGTCCTGACTTTC. Combining the CDR3 with reference TRBV29-1 and TRBJ2-6 gives the whole variable domain SAVISQKPSRDICQRGTSLTIQCQVDSQVTMMFWYRQQPGQSLTLIATANQGSEATYESGFVIDKFPISRPNLTFSTLTVSNMSPEDSSIYLCSVAKLQGPGANVLTFGAGSRLTVL.

The chain employs TRBV7-2 and TRBJ2-5; weak D call: TRBD1 (5 bases). The CDR3 totals 14 residues. Trimming took off 5 bases at V and 5 bases at J, with 15 bases between the two ends. CDR1 and CDR2 from the germline V gene are SGHTA and FQGNSA. CDR3 residues: CASSEARVLETQYF. The CDR3 bases are TGTGCCAGCAGCGAAGCCAGGGTCCTCGAGACCCAGTACTTC.

The chain carries TRBV7-2 and TRBJ2-5; D is unresolved. Per germline, CDR1 SGHTA and CDR2 FQGNSA. This CDR3 region has 14 residues. V was clipped by 2 bases and J by 2 bases, with 9 bases between them. In DNA, the CDR3 is TGTGCCAGCAGCTTAAACCTGGGGCAAGAGACCCAGTACTTC. Translation gives CASSLNLGQETQYF.

J is TRBJ1-5 and V is TRBV15; D is undetermined. Germline CDR1 and CDR2: LNHNV and YYDKDF (reference sequence). The CDR3 has 13 amino acids. Trimming took 5 bases from V and 0 from J, leaving 5 bases between them. This chain's CDR3 is CATSVNSNQPQHF. The CDR3 nucleotides are TGTGCCACCAGCGTGAATAGCAATCAGCCCCAGCATTTT.